The rows below give T cell receptor beta chains drawn from one sample of a study of beta chain features in type 1 diabetes. Sequencing was performed with immunoSEQ multiplex PCR; in TCRdb, only in-frame clones are kept and a portion is missing. Among hundreds of thousands of clones listed, about an eighth were seen once. The sequenced material came from naive CD4+ T cells from blood. The receptors were sampled from a woman between 18 and 30 years old in good health. Both conserved end residues are part of each CDR3.

>TRBV2
CASSGNVNTYGYTF
>TRBV10-3
CAISGEGSSYEQYF
>TRBV28
CASSFGTGVGGYTF
>TRBV7-9
CASSLTEFDGYTF
>TRBV11-2
CASSRTDTQYF
>TRBV7-9
CASRSSGLGGEQYF
>TRBV14
CASSSRAQGTHGYTF
>TRBV7-2
CASSFALVETQYF
>TRBV9
CASSVAGNSGNTIYF
>TRBV11-3
CASAPEETQYF
>TRBV6-6
CASSKEGRITEAFF
>TRBV11-3
CASNNRQTTDTQYF
>TRBV11-2
CASSLETGAYEQYF
>TRBV4-2
CASSQRLIAGSTDTQYF
>TRBV6-1
CASSFRDTQYF
>TRBV28
CASSSTGLYNEQFF
>TRBV5-6
CASRWLGSHNEQFF
>TRBV14
CASSLVRDRTEAFF
>TRBV4-3
CASSQRGQVREKLFF
>TRBV5-1
CASSFTTTPGEQFF
>TRBV7-2
CASSLARAGDTQYF
>TRBV4-2
CASSHPGPTDTQYF
>TRBV4-1
CASRRNSGANVLTF
>TRBV5-1
CASSAGVLYEQYF
>TRBV28
CASTEAGGPAETQYF
>TRBV5-1
CASGHNEQFF
>TRBV11-2
CASSSRGRSDEQFF
>TRBV4-3
CASSQGWQQGVTYEQYF
>TRBV4-2
CASSQIGSSGELFF
>TRBV7-9
CASSPQRSGYTF
>TRBV7-8
CASSSPFGQGYNEQFF
>TRBV13
CASSLTGQGNEQYF
>TRBV7-6
CASSLAPPASSYNEQFF
>TRBV7-9
CASRGQGRTYEQYF
>TRBV2
CASSESGNYGYTF
>TRBV29-1
CSVTRTVWETQYF
>TRBV7-9
CASRSPSAGVANEKLFF
>TRBV28
CASSFAPPGGSQYF
>TRBV6-6
CASSSGFTGELFF
>TRBV5-6
CASNLGGATNEKLFF
>TRBV4-2
CASSQVGTRYNEQFF
>TRBV7-2
CASTPGGSRGEQFF
>TRBV7-2
CASSLSRQETQYF
>TRBV28
CASSLQLGQGRAFF
>TRBV5-6
CASSFLAVDRVKDTQYF
>TRBV7-2
CASSLVGDSNSYEQYF
>TRBV23-1
CASSPGGAMNTEAFF
>TRBV4-3
CASSQVIRSYGYTF
>TRBV29-1
CSVGFSLLETQYF
>TRBV5-4
CASSTLGQGGNQPQHF
>TRBV10-3
CAISDGNTEAFF
>TRBV4-2
CASSQDPRAYQPQHF
>TRBV11-3
CASSFRAYYEQYF
>TRBV28
CASTLVPSSVVSPLHF
>TRBV25-1
CASSGTRGLSYNEQFF
>TRBV29-1
CSVGPQRKRIYQPQHF
>TRBV10-3
CAISESTRQYNEQFF
>TRBV15
CATSIGTSGKYQETQYF
>TRBV5-1
CASSLDPGNTDTQYF
>TRBV28
CASTHRKGSYNSPLHF